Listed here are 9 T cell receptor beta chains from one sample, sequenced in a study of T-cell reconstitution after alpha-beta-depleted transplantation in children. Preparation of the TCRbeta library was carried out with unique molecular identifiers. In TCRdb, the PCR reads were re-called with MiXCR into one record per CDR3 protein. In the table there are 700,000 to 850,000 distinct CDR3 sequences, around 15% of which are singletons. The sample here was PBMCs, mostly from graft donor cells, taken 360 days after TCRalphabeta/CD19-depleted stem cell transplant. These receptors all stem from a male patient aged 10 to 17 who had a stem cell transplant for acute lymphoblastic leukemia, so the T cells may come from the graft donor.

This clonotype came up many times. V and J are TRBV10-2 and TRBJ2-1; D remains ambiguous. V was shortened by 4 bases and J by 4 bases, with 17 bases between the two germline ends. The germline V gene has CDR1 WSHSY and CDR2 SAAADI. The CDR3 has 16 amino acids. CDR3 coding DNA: TGCGCCAGCAGTGTAAGTTTGGGCGAGAGATACAATGAGCAGTTCTTC. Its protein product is CASSVSLGERYNEQFF.

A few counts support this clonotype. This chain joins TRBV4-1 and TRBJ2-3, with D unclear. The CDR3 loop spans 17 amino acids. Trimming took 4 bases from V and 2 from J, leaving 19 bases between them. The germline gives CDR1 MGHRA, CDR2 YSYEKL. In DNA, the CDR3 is TGCGCCAGCAGCCCCTTAGGTACAACCGGTTTCACAGATACGCAGTATTTT. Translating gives CASSPLGTTGFTDTQYF.

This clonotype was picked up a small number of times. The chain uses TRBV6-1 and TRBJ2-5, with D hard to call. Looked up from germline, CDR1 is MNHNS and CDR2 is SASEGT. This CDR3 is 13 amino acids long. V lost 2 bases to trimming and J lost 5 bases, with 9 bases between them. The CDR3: CASSESYHETQYF. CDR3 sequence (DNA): TGTGCCAGCAGTGAAAGCTATCACGAGACCCAGTACTTC.

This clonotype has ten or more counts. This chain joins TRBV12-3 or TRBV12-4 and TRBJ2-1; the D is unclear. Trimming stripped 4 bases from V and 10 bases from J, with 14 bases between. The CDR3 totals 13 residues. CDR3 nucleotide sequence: TGTGCCAGCAGTTCCCCGGCGAGAGGCGAGCAGTTCTTC. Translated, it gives CASSSPARGEQFF.

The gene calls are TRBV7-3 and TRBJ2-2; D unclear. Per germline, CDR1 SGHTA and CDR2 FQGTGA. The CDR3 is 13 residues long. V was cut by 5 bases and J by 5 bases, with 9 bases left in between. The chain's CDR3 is CASSQHGTGELFF. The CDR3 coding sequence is TGTGCCAGCAGCCAGCATGGTACCGGGGAGCTGTTTTTT.

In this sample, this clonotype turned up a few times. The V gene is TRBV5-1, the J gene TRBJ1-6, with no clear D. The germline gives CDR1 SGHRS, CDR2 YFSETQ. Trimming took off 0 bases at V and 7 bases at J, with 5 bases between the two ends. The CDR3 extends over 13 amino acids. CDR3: CASSLDVNSPLHF. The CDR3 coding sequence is TGCGCCAGCAGCTTGGACGTGAATTCACCCCTCCACTTT.

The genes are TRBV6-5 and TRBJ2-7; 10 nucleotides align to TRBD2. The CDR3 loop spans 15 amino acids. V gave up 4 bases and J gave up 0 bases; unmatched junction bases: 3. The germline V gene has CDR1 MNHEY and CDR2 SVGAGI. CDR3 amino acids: CASSSGLAASYEQYF. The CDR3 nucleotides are TGTGCCAGCAGTTCCGGACTAGCGGCCTCCTACGAGCAGTACTTC.

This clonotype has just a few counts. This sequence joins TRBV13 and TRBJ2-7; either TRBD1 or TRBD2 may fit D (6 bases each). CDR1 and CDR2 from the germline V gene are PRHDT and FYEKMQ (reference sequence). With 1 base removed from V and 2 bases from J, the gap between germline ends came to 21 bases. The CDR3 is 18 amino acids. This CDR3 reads CASSLVAGYRALTYEQYF. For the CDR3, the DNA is TGTGCCAGCAGCTTAGTGGCGGGGTACAGGGCGCTCACCTACGAGCAGTACTTC.

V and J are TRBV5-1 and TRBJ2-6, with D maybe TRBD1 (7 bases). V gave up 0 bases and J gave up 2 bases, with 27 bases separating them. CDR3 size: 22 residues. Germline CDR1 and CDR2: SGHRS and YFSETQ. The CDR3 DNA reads TGCGCCAGCAGCTTGGCCTTCGGCAGGGGGGACCAGAAACACCCTGGGGCCAACGTCCTGACTTTC. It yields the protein CASSLAFGRGDQKHPGANVLTF.